The clone carrying this T cell receptor beta chain was seen repeatedly, ten times or more. Its target is not known. Quantitative 5'-RACE was performed with molecular barcodes, and it yielded the TCR beta libraries. TCRdb recomputed calls from the 5' RACE reads with MiXCR, one row per CDR3 protein. The table includes 300,000 to 350,000 distinct CDR3 sequences, approximately 15% detected once. The data belong to a study of CD8 T cells in ankylosing spondylitis. V dropped 2 bases and J dropped 3 bases, with 10 bases sitting between them. Per the germline V gene, CDR1 is SQVTM and CDR2 is ANQGSEA. The CDR3 consists of 13 residues. The study, taken as a whole, reports: Researchers report that disease-linked clones proved CD8+ and relatively rare in peripheral blood. Ankylosing spondylitis blood seemed to carry a telltale TCR beta motif made of under ten highly homologous variants. Several of the motif variants were reported before in synovial fluid and blood from reactive arthritis.

This receptor was taken from a male donor with ankylosing spondylitis or in good health (not recorded which). The sequencing sample was made of blood, either unsorted or a sorted T cell fraction (not recorded which). This rearrangement joins TRBV29-1 to TRBJ1-2; D remains unclear. Written as DNA, the CDR3 is TGCAGCGTTGAACCACCAGGATACTATGGCTACACCTTC. It encodes CSVEPPGYYGYTF.